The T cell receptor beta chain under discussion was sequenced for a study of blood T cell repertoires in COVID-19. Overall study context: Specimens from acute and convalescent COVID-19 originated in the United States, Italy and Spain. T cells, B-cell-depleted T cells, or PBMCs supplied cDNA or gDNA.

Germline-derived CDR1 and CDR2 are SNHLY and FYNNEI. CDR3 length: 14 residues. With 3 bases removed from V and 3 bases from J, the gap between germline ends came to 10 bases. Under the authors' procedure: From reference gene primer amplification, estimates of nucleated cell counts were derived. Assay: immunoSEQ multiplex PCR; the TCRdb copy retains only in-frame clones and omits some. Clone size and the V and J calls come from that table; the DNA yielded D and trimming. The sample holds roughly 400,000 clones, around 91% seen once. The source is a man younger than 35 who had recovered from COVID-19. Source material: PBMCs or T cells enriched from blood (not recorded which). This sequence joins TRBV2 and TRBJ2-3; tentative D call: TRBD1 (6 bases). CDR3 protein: CASSEGARTDTQYF. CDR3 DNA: TGTGCCAGCAGTGAGGGGGCTAGGACAGATACGCAGTATTTT.